This T cell receptor (beta chain) was retrieved from a study of graft-versus-host responses after intestinal transplantation. Regarding this clone: The antigen is not known.

Trimming pared 3 bases from V and 4 bases from J, leaving 15 bases between. CDR1 and CDR2 from the germline V gene are LGHNA and YNFKEQ. This CDR3 has 15 residues. The protocol was immunoSEQ multiplex PCR, while the TCRdb copy is restricted to in-frame clones and leaves out a portion. The data contain about 94,000 clones, roughly nine tenths of them singletons. Points from the study as a whole: GvH clones were identified in recipient marrow, with some first appearing in ileum or blood.

The chain has TRBV4-2 and TRBJ1-2; possible D gene TRBD1, 6 bases. This receptor was obtained from a human donor who received an intestinal transplant. Material: unstimulated CD8+ T cells sorted from spleen or lymph node cells, obtained before intestinal transplant. The CDR3 loop reads CASSHSPGQIYGYTF. The CDR3 DNA reads TGTGCCAGCAGCCACTCCCCTGGACAGATCTATGGCTACACCTTC.